This T cell receptor (beta chain) comes out of a study of T cell repertoires in aging, cancer and after chemotherapy (dated by TCRdb to the late 2010s). In the study overall: Donors spanned six age groups from 30 or younger to 70 or older, with at least three individuals per group. Control TCR repertoires from healthy donors were recorded over several months to years, and clear clonal overlap was observed across re-sampling. In total, the full dataset held millions of TCR reads. The study profiled peripheral blood TCR beta repertoires from healthy donors and cancer patients to examine immunoaging and T cell reconstitution after chemotherapy. Alongside around 98 healthy donors serving as a reference group, the cohort included 200 to 250 cancer patients, of whom some 91 had hematological cancers and about 130 had solid cancers.

The CDR3 runs 14 amino acids, cysteine and phenylalanine included. Only CDR3 DNA is held: 42 bases, read in frame from base 1. CDR1 MNHEY and CDR2 SVGAGI were looked up in the germline V gene. Trimming takes 5 bases from V and 4 bases from J, and the germline ends sit 13 bases apart. Multiplex touch-down PCR with a mixed TRB-A/B primer pool was used to amplify rearranged TRB sequences covering the V, D and J segments. Illumina adapters and sample indices were attached to the amplicons in two consecutive PCR reactions using Phusion HS II polymerase. The amplicons were purified from gel with the NucleoSpin Gel and PCR Clean-up kit and then assessed with Qubit and an Agilent 2100 Bioanalyzer. Libraries were sequenced on an Illumina MiSeq using 600-cycle, single-indexed, paired-end runs. In the original analysis: Processing of the TRB sequences was carried out with MiXCR versions 2.12 and 3.0.5. A clone was defined as each unique CDR3 nucleotide sequence, and only productive sequences supported by at least two reads were kept. Repertoire metrics included Shannon diversity, evenness, clonality (one minus evenness), and alpha-parameterized diversity profiles from alpha 0 to 5. Generation probabilities of clones in paired pre- and post-chemotherapy samples were computed with the IGoR algorithm. TCRdb cleaned the public reads at Q25 with fastp, built clones with MiXCR and kept in-frame beta chains. A single entry per CDR3 protein holds the most common genes and DNA from its merged rows. The V and J calls were determined by TCRdb, not by the authors. In all, the sample holds thousands of distinct CDR3 sequences, and 40% of those were seen once. The ten largest clones add up to under 15% of the sample.

Points the paper makes about the study in general: The authors noted that the repertoire data do not allow conclusions about immunological memory after chemotherapy. Untreated patients with hematological or solid cancers showed significantly lower blood TCR diversity and higher clonality than age-matched healthy donors. Declining TCR diversity with age in healthy donors was mainly explained by loss of richness; in cancer patients, loss of evenness also contributed. In both cancer cohorts, median generation probability rose over the chemotherapy interval, which suggests that the repertoire was reconstituted through rebound thymic output.

This clonotype showed up just a few times. The target of this receptor is not known. Base qualities are not recorded, but no much larger clone differs from it by a single base. Genomic DNA extracted from peripheral blood, rather than sorted cells or RNA, was used as the source for amplification of TCR beta rearrangements. The sequence derives from a human donor in good health. Source material: blood. Recombination joined TRBV6-5 with TRBJ2-3, with the D gene call left open. The nucleotides are TGTGCCAGCAGTCCCCGAACTGGGCCAGATACGCAGTATTTT. Translated, this is CASSPRTGPDTQYF.